This entry lists 28 T cell receptor beta chains sequenced from one sample in a study of early T cells in non-severe SARS-CoV-2 infection. Via MiXCR, TCRdb re-called the 5' RACE reads, giving one row per CDR3 protein. The sample holds tens of thousands of distinct CDR3 sequences; 7.9% are singletons and the top ten take around an eighth. The source material was whole blood, sampled at baseline. Source of these receptors: an adult who was a healthcare worker with PCR-confirmed SARS-CoV-2 infection or an uninfected control (not recorded which).

V gene TRBV30 combines with J gene TRBJ1-2; tentative D call: TRBD1 (5 bases). V shed 2 bases and J shed 7 bases, with 11 bases lying between them. The germline CDR1 and CDR2 sequences are GTSNPN and SVGIG (reference sequence). The CDR3 loop spans 12 amino acids. The CDR3: CAWSINRGGYTF. CDR3 nucleotide sequence: TGTGCCTGGAGTATAAATAGGGGTGGCTACACCTTC.

This clonotype appeared a few times. CDR3 DNA: TGTGCCAGCAGTTCCGTAAAGCGGGGGCAAGAGACCCAGTACTTC. Its protein product is CASSSVKRGQETQYF. V gene TRBV28 combines with J gene TRBJ2-5, with 8 bases identical to TRBD2. There are 15 residues in the CDR3. Looked up from germline, CDR1 is MDHEN and CDR2 is SYDVKM. Trimming at V came to 4 bases and at J to 2 bases, leaving 6 bases not matched to a gene.

This clonotype was counted many times. The rearrangement joins TRBV7-9 to TRBJ2-3, with a tentative D call TRBD1 (5 bases). Germline values: CDR1 SEHNR, CDR2 FQNEAQ (reference sequence). The germline V and J ends were trimmed by 2 bases and 6 bases, with 15 bases remaining between them. The CDR3 loop spans 15 amino acids. The CDR3 region has the DNA TGTGCCAGCAGCTTATCGTTACAGGCGCTCGATACGCAGTATTTT. It is translated as CASSLSLQALDTQYF.

The CDR3 protein is CASSPETISGNTIYF. CDR3 DNA sequence: TGTGCCAGCTCACCCGAAACAATCTCTGGAAACACCATATATTTT. The chain recombines TRBV18 with TRBJ1-3, with D uncertain. In germline, CDR1 is KGHSH, CDR2 LQKENI. The CDR3 spans 15 residues. The germline V and J ends were trimmed by 3 bases and 0 bases, with 9 bases remaining between them.

The chain links TRBV20-1 to TRBJ2-5; a weak D match, TRBD2 (5 bases). Trimming took 1 base from V and 5 from J, leaving 5 bases between them. The CDR3 has 11 amino acids. The germline CDR1 and CDR2 sequences are DFQATT and SNEGSKA (reference sequence). The CDR3 region is CSARGRETQYF. The CDR3 region has the DNA TGCAGTGCTAGAGGGAGGGAGACCCAGTACTTC.

This clonotype has ten or more counts. CDR3: CASSVVPGLNTGELFF. The CDR3 coding sequence is TGTGCCAGCAGCGTAGTTCCGGGGCTGAACACCGGGGAGCTGTTTTTT. This chain joins TRBV9 and TRBJ2-2; D is perhaps TRBD1 or TRBD2 (5 bases each). Germline CDR1 is SGDLS and CDR2 is YYNGEE. V was pared by 0 bases and J by 1 base, with 10 bases between. The CDR3 covers 16 residues.

This clonotype was found a few times. The rearrangement uses TRBV6-5 and TRBJ1-2; D perhaps matches TRBD1 (6 bases). Germline assignment: CDR1 MNHEY and CDR2 SVGAGI. The V and J ends lost 2 bases and 3 bases respectively, with 10 bases between them. The CDR3 spans 14 residues. CDR3 sequence: CASSYGRGYYGYTF. The CDR3 DNA is TGTGCCAGCAGTTACGGCAGGGGTTACTATGGCTACACCTTC.

This clonotype has ten or more counts. V and J are TRBV20-1 and TRBJ2-7; TRBD1 is a possible D gene (5 bases). Trimming removed 6 bases at V and 3 bases at J, with 12 bases between. The CDR3 is 12 residues long. From germline, CDR1 is DFQATT and CDR2 SNEGSKA (reference sequence). The CDR3 DNA is TGCAGTGCACACAAGCAGGGCTACGAGCAGTACTTC. Its translation is CSAHKQGYEQYF.

This chain joins TRBV30 and TRBJ1-1; 7 nucleotides match TRBD1. The germline CDR1 and CDR2 sequences are GTSNPN and SVGIG (reference sequence). The CDR3 totals 13 residues. V was clipped by 1 base and J by 5 bases; unmatched bases: 4. The CDR3 DNA reads TGTGCCTGGAGTGACAGGGGCGCGACTGAAGCTTTCTTT. Amino acid sequence: CAWSDRGATEAFF.

The chain carries TRBV2 and TRBJ1-1, with a possible D match to TRBD1 (6 bases). Per germline, CDR1 SNHLY and CDR2 FYNNEI. The CDR3 sequence is 14 residues long. The DNA of the CDR3 is TGTTTCTCGCTGAAACAGGGTGGGCCCACTGAAGCTTTCTTT. Translation: CFSLKQGGPTEAFF.

This clonotype has a handful of counts. V gene TRBV12-3 or TRBV12-4 combines with J gene TRBJ2-3, with 9 bases aligning to TRBD1. The CDR3 has 16 amino acids. Trimming cost V 6 bases and J 2 bases; bases outside gene matches: 9. CDR3 sequence: CASRGEQGAFTDTQYF. As DNA, the CDR3 is TGTGCCAGCAGAGGGGAACAGGGGGCATTCACAGATACGCAGTATTTT.

The table lists this clonotype with many counts. This rearrangement joins TRBV5-1 to TRBJ2-5; a weak D match, TRBD1 (5 bases). CDR1 is SGHRS, CDR2 YFSETQ, per germline. This CDR3 is 13 amino acids long. Trimming left V 5 bases short and J 5 bases short, with 13 bases between. The CDR3 nucleotides read TGCGCCAGCAGTCCGGCAGGGTCGGAGACCCAGTACTTC. Its protein product is CASSPAGSETQYF. The full variable domain, with the rest looked up from reference TRBV5-1 and TRBJ2-5, is KAGVTQTPRYLIKTRGQQVTLSCSPISGHRSVSWYQQTPGQGLQFLFEYFSETQRNKGNFPGRFSGRQFSNSRSEMNVSTLELGDSALYLCASSPAGSETQYFGPGTRLLVL.

V usage is TRBV14 and J usage is TRBJ2-5; TRBD2 matches 12 bases. The ends lost 1 base at V and 4 bases at J; junction bases unmatched: 4. Germline CDR1 and CDR2: SGHDN and FVKESK. The CDR3 runs 16 residues. In nucleotides, the CDR3 is TGTGCCAGCAGCCAAGGACTAGCGGGGGTCGTAGAGACCCAGTACTTC. Translating it yields CASSQGLAGVVETQYF.

This rearrangement joins TRBV28 to TRBJ2-1, with D possibly matching TRBD2 (5 bases). The V gene's germline CDR1 is MDHEN and CDR2 SYDVKM. The CDR3 is 12 amino acids. The V gene lost 5 bases and the J gene lost 7 bases, with 9 bases spanning the gap. Here the CDR3 reads CASSQLANEQFF. The CDR3 nucleotides read TGTGCCAGCAGTCAGCTAGCTAATGAGCAGTTCTTC.

V usage is TRBV7-2 and J usage is TRBJ2-7; 9 nucleotides line up with TRBD2. The CDR3 has 16 amino acids. J was trimmed by 7 bases and V by 1 base; bases with no gene match: 11. Looked up from germline, CDR1 is SGHTA and CDR2 is FQGNSA. This chain's CDR3 is CASSLVEAGGRSEQYF. CDR3 in DNA: TGTGCCAGCAGCTTAGTTGAAGCGGGGGGCCGTAGTGAGCAGTACTTC.

J is TRBJ2-5 and V is TRBV4-3; TRBD2 agrees at 7 bases. Germline CDR1 and CDR2: LGHNA and YSLEER. This CDR3 spans 14 amino acids. The trim removed 4 bases at V and 0 bases at J, leaving 2 bases unmatched. As DNA, the CDR3 is TGCGCCAGCAGCCGGGACTACCACCAAGAGACCCAGTACTTC. Translation gives CASSRDYHQETQYF.

The rearrangement links TRBV11-3 to TRBJ2-5; 12 bases fit TRBD1. The junction had 6 bases not matched to a gene; V was cut back by 4 bases and J by 6 bases. The CDR3 runs 15 residues. CDR1 SGHNT and CDR2 YENEEA come from the germline V gene. Written as DNA, the CDR3 is TGTGCCAGCAGCTCGGGACAGGGGGCGAGGAAGACCCAGTACTTC. Translation: CASSSGQGARKTQYF.

Regarding this clonotype: It may be a read error: a sequence one base away is much more abundant. The V gene is TRBV12-3 or TRBV12-4, the J gene TRBJ1-5; D gene unclear. The CDR3 has 14 residues. The CDR3 loop reads CASSLMQVNPPQHF. The CDR3 nucleotides read TGTGCCAGCAGTTTAATGCAGGTCAATCCGCCCCAGCATTTT.

This clonotype was seen a few times. V gene TRBV11-2 combines with J gene TRBJ2-7, with D hard to call. This CDR3 region has 12 residues. Trimming left V 3 bases short and J 5 bases short, with 8 bases between. Germline V gene lookup returns CDR1 SGHAT and CDR2 FQNNGV. For the CDR3, the DNA is TGTGCCAGCAGCTTTGCGTGGGACGAGCAGTACTTC. Protein: CASSFAWDEQYF.

The chain links TRBV4-1 to TRBJ2-1; no firm D call. V shed 0 bases and J shed 4 bases, with 13 bases lying between them. The CDR3 loop spans 16 amino acids. Germline V gives CDR1 MGHRA, CDR2 YSYEKL. This CDR3 is CASSQDPSEKYNEQFF. CDR3 DNA sequence: TGCGCCAGCAGCCAAGACCCTTCAGAAAAGTACAATGAGCAGTTCTTC.

The table lists this clonotype with a few counts. J is TRBJ2-1 and V is TRBV15; weak D call: TRBD1 (7 bases). Looked up from germline, CDR1 is LNHNV and CDR2 is YYDKDF (reference sequence). The CDR3 sequence is 14 residues long. With 1 base removed from V and 7 bases from J, the gap between germline ends came to 11 bases. CDR3 amino acids: CATSRVAGGNEQFF. The CDR3 coding sequence is TGTGCCACCAGCAGAGTGGCAGGGGGGAATGAGCAGTTCTTC.

This clonotype was observed a few times. This sequence joins TRBV7-9 and TRBJ2-1; D uncertain. The CDR3 totals 14 residues. Trimming stripped 7 bases from V and 4 bases from J, with 14 bases between. Germline CDR1 is SEHNR and CDR2 is FQNEAQ (reference sequence). CDR3 nucleotide sequence: TGTGCCAGCACCCAAGGTGGGCCATACAATGAGCAGTTCTTC. Protein sequence: CASTQGGPYNEQFF.

Many counts were recorded for this clonotype. The chain has TRBV11-2 and TRBJ1-1; D call uncertain. Trimming removed 3 bases from V and 4 bases from J, with 9 bases in between. The germline CDR1 and CDR2 sequences are SGHAT and FQNNGV. There are 13 residues in the CDR3. CDR3 sequence: CASSFSGSTEAFF. The CDR3, as DNA: TGTGCCAGCAGCTTTTCGGGATCCACTGAAGCTTTCTTT.

The table lists this clonotype with many counts. The V gene is TRBV5-1, the J gene TRBJ2-7; 9 bases are a match to TRBD1. The CDR3 length is 14 residues. With V trimmed by 4 bases and J by 5 bases, 7 bases remained unmatched. CDR1 and CDR2 (germline): SGHRS, YFSETQ. The CDR3 DNA is TGCGCCAGCAGCCCGGGACAGGGTCCGAACGAGCAGTACTTC. Translating gives CASSPGQGPNEQYF.

Many counts were recorded for this clonotype. This chain joins TRBV7-6 and TRBJ2-5; 7 bases are shared with TRBD1. CDR3 length: 16 amino acids. Germline V lookup: CDR1 SGHVS, CDR2 FNYEAQ. The trim removed 1 base at V and 4 bases at J, leaving 9 bases unmatched. The DNA for the CDR3 is TGTGCCAGCAGCTTAGAAGGGGGCGGTTGGATAGAGACCCAGTACTTC. It specifies CASSLEGGGWIETQYF.

This clonotype turned up a few times. This chain joins TRBV10-3 and TRBJ2-2, with D possibly called TRBD1 or TRBD2 (5 bases each). The V gene's germline CDR1 is ENHRY and CDR2 SYGVKD. CDR3 size: 15 residues. V dropped 2 bases and J dropped 5 bases, with 12 bases sitting between them. As DNA, the CDR3 is TGTGCCATCAGTGAGAATGCAGGGACGACCGGGGAGCTGTTTTTT. It specifies CAISENAGTTGELFF.

The sample holds many counts of this clonotype. This chain links TRBV10-3 with TRBJ2-7; D call uncertain. The germline gives CDR1 ENHRY, CDR2 SYGVKD. The CDR3 has 16 residues. V dropped 3 bases and J dropped 2 bases, with 17 bases sitting between them. CDR3 protein: CAISDVQVLAAYEQYF. CDR3 nucleotide sequence: TGTGCCATCAGTGATGTCCAGGTTCTGGCCGCCTACGAGCAGTACTTC.

The chain couples TRBV20-1 to TRBJ2-3; 10 bases are shared with TRBD2. CDR3 length: 15 amino acids. Per germline, CDR1 DFQATT and CDR2 SNEGSKA (reference sequence). Losses at the gene ends were 4 bases for V and 3 bases for J; bases not matched to a gene: 7. CDR3 DNA: TGCAGTGCTAACACGTGGACTAGCGGAACAGATACGCAGTATTTT. Amino acids: CSANTWTSGTDTQYF.